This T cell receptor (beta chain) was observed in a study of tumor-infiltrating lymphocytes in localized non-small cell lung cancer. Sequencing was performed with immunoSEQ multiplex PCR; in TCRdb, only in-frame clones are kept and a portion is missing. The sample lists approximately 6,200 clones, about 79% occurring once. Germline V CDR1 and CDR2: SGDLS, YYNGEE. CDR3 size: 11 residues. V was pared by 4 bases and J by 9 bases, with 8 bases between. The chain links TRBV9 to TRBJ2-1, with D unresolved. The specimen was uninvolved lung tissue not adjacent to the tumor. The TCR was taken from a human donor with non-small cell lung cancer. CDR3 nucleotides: TGTGCCAGCAGCACAGCCGGTGAGCAGTTCTTC. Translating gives CASSTAGEQFF.